The T cell receptor (beta chain) under discussion was sequenced for a study of graft-versus-host responses after intestinal transplantation. For the study at large: Tacrolimus and steroids were given for roughly 3 years to all recipients after anti-thymocyte globulin induction.

Broader study findings: Levels of circulating GvH clones at their peak were associated with early post-transplant HvG declines. The marrow of recipients harbored GvH clones, and ileum or blood showed some of them first. Individuals who had graft-donor T cell macrochimerism had allografts that showed high graft-versus-host to host-versus-graft clonal ratios.

The protocol was immunoSEQ multiplex PCR, while the TCRdb copy is restricted to in-frame clones and leaves out a portion. In the table there are about 36,000 clones, approximately 94% of which are singletons. The CDR3 consists of 15 residues. Trimming cost V 10 bases and J 2 bases; bases outside gene matches: 9. Germline V CDR1 and CDR2: ENHRY, SYGVKD. A note on this clone: What it binds is not known.

The source is a human donor who was the organ donor for an intestinal transplant. The rearrangement joins TRBV10-3 to TRBJ2-5; 11 bases align to TRBD2. Here the sequenced sample was unstimulated CD4+ T cells sorted from spleen or lymph node cells, taken before transplant. The CDR3 loop reads CATMPGTSGQETQYF. The DNA for the CDR3 is TGTGCCACTATGCCCGGGACTAGCGGACAAGAGACCCAGTACTTC.